Included here is one T cell receptor (beta chain) sequence, with context. Study processing details: For nucleated cells, counts were estimated from reference gene primer amplification. The repertoire was sequenced with immunoSEQ multiplex PCR; TCRdb's copy has only in-frame clones and lacks some. The DNA gave D and trimming, while V, J and clone size come from that table. This table has about 150,000 clones, around 89% appearing once. V lost 4 bases and J 2 bases, leaving 9 bases between the germline ends. The CDR3 spans 14 residues. Germline V lookup: CDR1 LGHDT, CDR2 YNNKEL (reference sequence). This specimen belongs to a study of blood T cell repertoires in COVID-19. Study overall: T cells, B-cell-depleted T cells, or PBMCs supplied cDNA or gDNA.

The V call is TRBV3-1 (or the pseudogene TRBV3-2), the J call TRBJ1-3, with D possibly TRBD1 on 6 matching bases. This TCR derives from a woman in her thirties or forties with acute or convalescent COVID-19. Sequences were obtained from peripheral blood. The CDR3 nucleotides are TGTGCCAGCAGCCCGCGGACAGCTGGAAACACCATATATTTT. Its protein product is CASSPRTAGNTIYF.